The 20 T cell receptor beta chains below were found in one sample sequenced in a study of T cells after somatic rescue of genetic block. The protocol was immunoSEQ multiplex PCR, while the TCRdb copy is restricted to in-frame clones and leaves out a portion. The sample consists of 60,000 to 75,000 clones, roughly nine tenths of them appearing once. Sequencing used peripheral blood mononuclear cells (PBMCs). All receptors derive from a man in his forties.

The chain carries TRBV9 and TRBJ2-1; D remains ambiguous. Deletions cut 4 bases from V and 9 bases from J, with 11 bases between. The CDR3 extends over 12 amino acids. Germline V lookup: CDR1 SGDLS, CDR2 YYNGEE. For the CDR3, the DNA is TGTGCCAGCAGCTCGCACTCGGGTGAGCAGTTCTTC. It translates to CASSSHSGEQFF.

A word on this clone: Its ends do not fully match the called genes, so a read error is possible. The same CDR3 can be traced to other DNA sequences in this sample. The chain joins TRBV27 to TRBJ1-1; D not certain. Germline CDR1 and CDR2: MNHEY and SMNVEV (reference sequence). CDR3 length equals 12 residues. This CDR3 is CASSLGSGEAFF. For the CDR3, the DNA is TGTGCTAGCAGTTTAGGTTCGGGTGAAGCTTTCTTT.

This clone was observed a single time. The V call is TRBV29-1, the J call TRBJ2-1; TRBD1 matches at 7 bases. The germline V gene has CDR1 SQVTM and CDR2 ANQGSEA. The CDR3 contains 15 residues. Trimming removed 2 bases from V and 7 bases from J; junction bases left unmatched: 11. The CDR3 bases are TGCAGCGTTGAACCCCACAGGGGAGTCGGGAATGAGCAGTTCTTC. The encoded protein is CSVEPHRGVGNEQFF.

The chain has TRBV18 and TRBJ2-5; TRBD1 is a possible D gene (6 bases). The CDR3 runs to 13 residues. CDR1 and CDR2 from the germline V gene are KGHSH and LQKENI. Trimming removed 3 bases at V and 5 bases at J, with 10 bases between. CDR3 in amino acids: CASSPGTFETQYF. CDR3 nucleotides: TGTGCCAGCTCACCCGGGACATTCGAGACCCAGTACTTC.

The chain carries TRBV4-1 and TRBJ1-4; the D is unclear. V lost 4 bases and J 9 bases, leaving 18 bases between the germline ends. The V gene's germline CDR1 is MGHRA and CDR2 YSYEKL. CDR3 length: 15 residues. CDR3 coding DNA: TGCGCCAGCAGCCCTATACTGCGGGAATCTAAAAAACTGTTTTTT. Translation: CASSPILRESKKLFF.

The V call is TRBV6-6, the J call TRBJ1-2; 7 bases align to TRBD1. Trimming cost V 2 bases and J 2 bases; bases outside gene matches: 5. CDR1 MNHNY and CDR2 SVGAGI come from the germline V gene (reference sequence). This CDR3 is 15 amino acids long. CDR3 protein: CASSYRRTGNYGYTF. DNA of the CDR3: TGTGCCAGCAGTTACCGCCGGACAGGAAACTATGGCTACACCTTC.

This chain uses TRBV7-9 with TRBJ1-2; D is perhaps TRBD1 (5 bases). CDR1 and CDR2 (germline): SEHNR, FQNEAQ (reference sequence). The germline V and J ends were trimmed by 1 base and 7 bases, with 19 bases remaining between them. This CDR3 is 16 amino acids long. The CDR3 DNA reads TGTGCCAGCAGCTTAGACCACCAGGGCCATCTTTTTGGCTACACCTTC. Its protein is CASSLDHQGHLFGYTF.

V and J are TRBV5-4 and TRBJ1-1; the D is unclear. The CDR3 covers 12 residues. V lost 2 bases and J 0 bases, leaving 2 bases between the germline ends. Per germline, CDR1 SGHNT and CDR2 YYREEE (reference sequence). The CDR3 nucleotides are TGTGCCAGCAGCTTATTGAACACTGAAGCTTTCTTT. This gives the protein CASSLLNTEAFF.

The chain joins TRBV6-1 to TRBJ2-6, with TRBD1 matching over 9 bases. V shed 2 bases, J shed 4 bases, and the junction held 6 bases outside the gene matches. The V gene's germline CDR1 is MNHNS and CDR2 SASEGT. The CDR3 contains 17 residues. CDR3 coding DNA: TGTGCCAGCAGTGAATGGGGGACAGGGTCCGGGGCCAACGTCCTGACTTTC. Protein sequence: CASSEWGTGSGANVLTF.

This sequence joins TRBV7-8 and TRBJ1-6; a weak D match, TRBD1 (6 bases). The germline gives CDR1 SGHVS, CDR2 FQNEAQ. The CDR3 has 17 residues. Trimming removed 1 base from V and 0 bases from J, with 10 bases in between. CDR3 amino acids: CASSLEGDSSYNSPLHF. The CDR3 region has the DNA TGTGCCAGCAGCTTAGAGGGGGATAGCTCCTATAATTCACCCCTCCACTTT.

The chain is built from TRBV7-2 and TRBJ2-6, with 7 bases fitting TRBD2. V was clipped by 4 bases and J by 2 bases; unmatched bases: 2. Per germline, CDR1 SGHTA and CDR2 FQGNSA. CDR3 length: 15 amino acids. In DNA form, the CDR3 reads TGTGCCAGCAGCTGGGAGGGTACTGGGGCCAACGTCCTGACTTTC. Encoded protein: CASSWEGTGANVLTF. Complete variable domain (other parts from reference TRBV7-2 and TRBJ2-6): GAGVSQSPSNKVTEKGKDVELRCDPISGHTALYWYRQSLGQGLEFLIYFQGNSAPDKSGLPSDRFSAERTGGSVSTLTIQRTQQEDSAVYLCASSWEGTGANVLTFGAGSRLTVL.

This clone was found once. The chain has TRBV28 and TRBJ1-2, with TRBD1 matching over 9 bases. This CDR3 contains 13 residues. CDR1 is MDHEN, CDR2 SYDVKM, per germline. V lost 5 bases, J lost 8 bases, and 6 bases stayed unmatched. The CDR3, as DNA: TGTGCCAGCAGTCCACAGGGGGCGGGAGGCTACACCTTC. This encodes CASSPQGAGGYTF.

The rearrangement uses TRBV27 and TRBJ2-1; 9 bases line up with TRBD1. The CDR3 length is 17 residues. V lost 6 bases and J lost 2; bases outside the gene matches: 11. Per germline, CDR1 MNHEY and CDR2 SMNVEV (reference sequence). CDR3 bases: TGTGCCAGCAGGCGCACGTGGACAGGGGCGACCTACAATGAGCAGTTCTTC. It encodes CASRRTWTGATYNEQFF.

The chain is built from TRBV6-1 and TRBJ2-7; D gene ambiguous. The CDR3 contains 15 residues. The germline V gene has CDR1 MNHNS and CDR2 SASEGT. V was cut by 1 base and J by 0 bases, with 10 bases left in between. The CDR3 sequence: CASSEVVESSYEQYF. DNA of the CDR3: TGTGCCAGCAGTGAAGTTGTGGAGAGCTCCTACGAGCAGTACTTC.

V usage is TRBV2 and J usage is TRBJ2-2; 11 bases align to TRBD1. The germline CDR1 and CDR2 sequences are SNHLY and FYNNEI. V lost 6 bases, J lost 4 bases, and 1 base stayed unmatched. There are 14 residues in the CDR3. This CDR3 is CASRGTGGTGELFF. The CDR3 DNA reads TGTGCCAGCAGGGGGACAGGGGGCACCGGGGAGCTGTTTTTT.

The CDR3 DNA follows: TGTGCCAGCAGCCTCAGCGGGGGGCGGATGAACACTGAAGCTTTCTTT. It yields the protein CASSLSGGRMNTEAFF. J is TRBJ1-1 and V is TRBV5-4, with a weak D call TRBD1 (6 bases). Trimming took 4 bases from V and 0 from J, leaving 16 bases between them. The germline V gene has CDR1 SGHNT and CDR2 YYREEE (reference sequence). The CDR3 totals 16 residues.

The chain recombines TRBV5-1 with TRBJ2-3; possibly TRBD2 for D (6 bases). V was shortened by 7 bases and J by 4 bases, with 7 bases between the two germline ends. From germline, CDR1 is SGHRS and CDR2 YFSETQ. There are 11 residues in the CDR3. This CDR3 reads CASGEADTQYF. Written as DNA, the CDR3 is TGCGCCAGCGGGGAGGCAGATACGCAGTATTTT.

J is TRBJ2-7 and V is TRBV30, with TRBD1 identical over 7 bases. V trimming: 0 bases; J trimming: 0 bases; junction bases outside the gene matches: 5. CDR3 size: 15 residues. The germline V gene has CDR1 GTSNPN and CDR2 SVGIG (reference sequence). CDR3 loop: CAWSVPGQTSYEQYF. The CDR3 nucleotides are TGTGCCTGGAGTGTACCGGGACAGACCTCCTACGAGCAGTACTTC. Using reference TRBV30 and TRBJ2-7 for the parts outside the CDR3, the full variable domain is SQTIHQWPATLVQPVGSPLSLECTVEGTSNPNLYWYRQAAGRGLQLLFYSVGIGQISSEVPQNLSASRPQDRQFILSSKKLLLSDSGFYLCAWSVPGQTSYEQYFGPGTRLTVT.

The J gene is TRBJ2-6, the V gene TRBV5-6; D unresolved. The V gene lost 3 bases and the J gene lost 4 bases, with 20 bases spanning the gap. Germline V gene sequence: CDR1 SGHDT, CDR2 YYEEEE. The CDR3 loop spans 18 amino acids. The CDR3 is CASSSQEDIFSGANVLTF. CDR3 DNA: TGTGCCAGCAGCTCCCAAGAAGACATTTTCTCCGGGGCCAACGTCCTGACTTTC.

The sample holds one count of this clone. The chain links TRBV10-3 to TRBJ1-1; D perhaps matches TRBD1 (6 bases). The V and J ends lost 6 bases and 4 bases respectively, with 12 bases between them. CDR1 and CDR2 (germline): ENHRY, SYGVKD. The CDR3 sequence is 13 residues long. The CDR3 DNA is TGTGCCATCAGCGGGGGCTCGGGCACTGAAGCTTTCTTT. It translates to CAISGGSGTEAFF.